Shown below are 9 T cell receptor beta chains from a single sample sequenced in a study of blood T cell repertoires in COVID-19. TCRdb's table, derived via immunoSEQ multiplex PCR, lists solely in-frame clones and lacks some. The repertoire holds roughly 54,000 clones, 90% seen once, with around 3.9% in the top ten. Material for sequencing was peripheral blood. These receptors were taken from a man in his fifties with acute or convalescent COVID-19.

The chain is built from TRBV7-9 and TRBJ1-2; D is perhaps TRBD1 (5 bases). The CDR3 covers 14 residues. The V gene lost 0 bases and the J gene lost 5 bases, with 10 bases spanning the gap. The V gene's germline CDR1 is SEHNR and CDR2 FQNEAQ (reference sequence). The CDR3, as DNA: TGTGCCAGCAGCTTAGCAGGAGACAGATATGGCTACACCTTC. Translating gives CASSLAGDRYGYTF.

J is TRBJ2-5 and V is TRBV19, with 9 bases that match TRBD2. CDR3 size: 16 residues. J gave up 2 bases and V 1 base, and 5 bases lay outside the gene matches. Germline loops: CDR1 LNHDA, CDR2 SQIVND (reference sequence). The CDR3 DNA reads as TGTGCCAGTAGTATAGTCGCTAGCGGGACTCAAGAGACCCAGTACTTC. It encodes CASSIVASGTQETQYF.

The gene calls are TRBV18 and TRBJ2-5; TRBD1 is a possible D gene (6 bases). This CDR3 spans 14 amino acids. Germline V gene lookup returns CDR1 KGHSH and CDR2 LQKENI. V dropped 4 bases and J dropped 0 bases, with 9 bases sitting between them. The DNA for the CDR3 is TGTGCCAGCTCACAACGGGACAACCAAGAGACCCAGTACTTC. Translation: CASSQRDNQETQYF.

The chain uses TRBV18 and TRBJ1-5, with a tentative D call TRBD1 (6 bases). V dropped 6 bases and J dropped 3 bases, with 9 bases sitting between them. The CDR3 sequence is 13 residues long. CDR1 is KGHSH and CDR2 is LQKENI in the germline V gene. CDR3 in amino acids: CASSGQLNQPQHF. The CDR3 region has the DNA TGTGCCAGCTCTGGACAGCTCAATCAGCCCCAGCATTTT.

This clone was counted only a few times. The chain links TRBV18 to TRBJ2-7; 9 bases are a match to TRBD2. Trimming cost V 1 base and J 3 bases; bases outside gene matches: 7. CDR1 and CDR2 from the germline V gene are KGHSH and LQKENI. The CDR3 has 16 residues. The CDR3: CASSPLIAGVFYEQYF. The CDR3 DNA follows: TGTGCCAGCTCACCACTAATAGCGGGAGTATTCTACGAGCAGTACTTC.

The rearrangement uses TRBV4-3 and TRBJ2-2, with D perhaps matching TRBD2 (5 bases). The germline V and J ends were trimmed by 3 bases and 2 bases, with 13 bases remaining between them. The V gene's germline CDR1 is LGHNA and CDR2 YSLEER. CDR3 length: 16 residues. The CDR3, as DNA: TGCGCCAGCAGCCATTTGGGGAGCGGTAACACCGGGGAGCTGTTTTTT. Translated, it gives CASSHLGSGNTGELFF.

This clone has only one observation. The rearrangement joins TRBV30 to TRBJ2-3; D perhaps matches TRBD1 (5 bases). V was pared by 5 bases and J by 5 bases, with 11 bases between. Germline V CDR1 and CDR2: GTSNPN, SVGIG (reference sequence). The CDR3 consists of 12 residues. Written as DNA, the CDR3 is TGTGCCTGGGCCCCCCAGGGAGATACGCAGTATTTT. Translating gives CAWAPQGDTQYF.

CDR3: CASSYPPGLEQFF. The CDR3 DNA reads as TGTGCCAGCAGCTATCCACCGGGACTAGAGCAGTTCTTC. V gene TRBV7-9 combines with J gene TRBJ2-1, with 7 bases identical to TRBD2. Trimming at V came to 4 bases and at J to 10 bases, leaving 7 bases not matched to a gene. The CDR3 length is 13 residues. Germline-derived CDR1 and CDR2 are SEHNR and FQNEAQ (reference sequence).

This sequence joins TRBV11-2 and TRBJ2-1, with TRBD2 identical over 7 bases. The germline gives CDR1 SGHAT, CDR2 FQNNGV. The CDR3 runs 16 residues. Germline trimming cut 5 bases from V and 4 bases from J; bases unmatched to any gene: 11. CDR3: CASSKGGKREYNEQFF. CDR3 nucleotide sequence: TGTGCCAGCAGCAAAGGAGGCAAGCGGGAATACAATGAGCAGTTCTTC.